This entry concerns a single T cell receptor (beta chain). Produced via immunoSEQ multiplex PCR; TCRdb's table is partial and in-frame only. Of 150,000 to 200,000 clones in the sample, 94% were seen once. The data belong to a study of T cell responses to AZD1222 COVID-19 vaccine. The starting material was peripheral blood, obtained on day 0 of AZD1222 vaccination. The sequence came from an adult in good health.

The CDR3 loop reads CASSPQDSKNTEAFF. In nucleotides, the CDR3 is TGCGCCAGCAGCCCCCAGGACAGTAAGAACACTGAAGCTTTCTTT. The V gene is TRBV4-1, the J gene TRBJ1-1, with D perhaps TRBD1 (6 bases). CDR3 length: 15 residues. Germline CDR1 reads MGHRA; CDR2 reads YSYEKL. V gave up 4 bases and J gave up 1 base, with 13 bases separating them.